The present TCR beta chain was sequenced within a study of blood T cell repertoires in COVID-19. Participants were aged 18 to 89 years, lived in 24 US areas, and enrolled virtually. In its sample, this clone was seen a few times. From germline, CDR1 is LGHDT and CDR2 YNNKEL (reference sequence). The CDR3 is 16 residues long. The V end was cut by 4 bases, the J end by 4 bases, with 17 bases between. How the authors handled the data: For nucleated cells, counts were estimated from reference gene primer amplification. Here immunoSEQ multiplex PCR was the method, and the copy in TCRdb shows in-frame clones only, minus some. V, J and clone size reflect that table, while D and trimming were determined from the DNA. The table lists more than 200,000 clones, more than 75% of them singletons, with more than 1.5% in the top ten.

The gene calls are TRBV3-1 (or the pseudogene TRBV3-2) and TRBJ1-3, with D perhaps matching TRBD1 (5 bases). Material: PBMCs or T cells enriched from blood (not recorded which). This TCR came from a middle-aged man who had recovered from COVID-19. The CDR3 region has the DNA TGTGCCAGCAGCCCCCTCATGGGGGGACTAGGAAACACCATATATTTT. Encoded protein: CASSPLMGGLGNTIYF.